These T cell receptor beta chains were read from a single sample in a study of CD4 T cells in relation to SARS-CoV-2 and coronaviruses. Repertoires were generated with immunoSEQ multiplex PCR, while TCRdb's copy carries only in-frame clones and drops some. This sample has more than 20,000 clones; just over 75% occur once, and the top ten carry about 30%. These receptors have no identified antigens. Material for sequencing was CD4+ T cells from PBMCs, cultured in vitro. Every receptor here comes from a human donor in good health. CDR3s include the opening cysteine and the closing phenylalanine or tryptophan. D genes are given only for firm matches. Only some rows state a clone size, as once, few, many or a class for expanded clones.

j_call | d_call | clone_size | v_call | cdr3_nt | cdr3_aa
TRBJ2-3 | . | . | TRBV9 | TGTGCCAGCAGCGTAGAGGTTAGCGGCACAGATACGCAGTATTTT | CASSVEVSGTDTQYF
TRBJ1-1 | TRBD1 | . | TRBV10-3 | TGTGCCATCAGTCCGGGACAGCCTGAAGCTTTCTTT | CAISPGQPEAFF
TRBJ2-6 | TRBD1 | . | TRBV7-9 | TGTGCCAGTCTACAGGGGGCGTATAGGGGGGCCAACGTCCTGACTTTC | CASLQGAYRGANVLTF
TRBJ1-2 | . | . | TRBV6-2/TRBV6-3 | TGTGCCAGCAGCCTTAAAACAGGGAAATTATATGGCTACACCTTC | CASSLKTGKLYGYTF
TRBJ1-1 | . | . | TRBV20-1 | TGCAGTGCTAGTTGGGGTTCCACTGAAGCTTTCTTT | CSASWGSTEAFF
TRBJ2-5 | . | . | TRBV14 | TGTGCCAGCAGCCAAGGTATCAGGAGTGCGGAGACCCAGTACTTC | CASSQGIRSAETQYF
TRBJ2-5 | TRBD2 | . | TRBV11-2 | TGTGCCAGCAGCTATAAGACTAGCGGGGGCCCTCAGACCCAGTACTTC | CASSYKTSGGPQTQYF
TRBJ2-7 | TRBD1 | . | TRBV18 | TGTGCCAGCTCACGCTACTGGGACAGGACAGGGTCCTACGAGCAGTACTTC | CASSRYWDRTGSYEQYF
TRBJ1-1 | TRBD1 | . | TRBV19 | TGTGCCAGTAGTAAACCCGACAGGGGCAACACTGAAGCTTTCTTT | CASSKPDRGNTEAFF
TRBJ2-2 | . | . | TRBV20-1 | TGCAGTGCTAGTGCGAACACCGGGGAGCTGTTTTTT | CSASANTGELFF
TRBJ2-3 | . | . | TRBV4-2 | TGTGCCAGCAGCCAAGATGGGGCGGGCACAGATACGCAGTATTTT | CASSQDGAGTDTQYF
TRBJ2-7 | . | . | TRBV30 | TGTGCCTGGAACCGGGGGACAACCTACGAGCAGTACTTC | CAWNRGTTYEQYF
TRBJ1-1 | . | . | TRBV7-3 | TGTGCCAGCAGTCCGCACCAGGGTGCGGACACTGAAGCTTTCTTT | CASSPHQGADTEAFF
TRBJ2-7 | TRBD1 | . | TRBV5-1 | TGCGCCAGCAGCAGGGACAGGGGACTCTACGAGCAGTACTTC | CASSRDRGLYEQYF
TRBJ1-1 | TRBD1 | . | TRBV6-5 | TGTGCCAGCAGGACGGACAGGATGAACACTGAAGCTTTCTTT | CASRTDRMNTEAFF
TRBJ2-3 | TRBD2 | . | TRBV27 | TGTGCCAGCAGTTTCGGTCGACCTAGCGGACAAGATACGCAGTATTTT | CASSFGRPSGQDTQYF
TRBJ2-2 | . | . | TRBV30 | TGTGCCTGGAGTGTTGCCGGGGAGCTGTTTTTT | CAWSVAGELFF
TRBJ1-6 | TRBD1 | . | TRBV5-6 | TGTGCCAGCAGCTTCTCGGGACAGGAGACCTATAATTCACCCCTCCACTTT | CASSFSGQETYNSPLHF
TRBJ1-2 | . | . | TRBV19 | TGTGCCAGCCGACTAGGGGAGGGAAACTATGGCTACACCTTC | CASRLGEGNYGYTF
TRBJ1-3 | . | once | TRBV19 | TGTGCCAGTAGTATACCGACTATCTCCCGGAGGCCCGAAGGAAACACCATATATTTT | CASSIPTISRRPEGNTIYF
TRBJ2-7 | . | . | TRBV5-6 | TGTGCCAGCAGCTTAGTAGGGGGCTACGAGCAGTACTTC | CASSLVGGYEQYF
TRBJ1-2 | TRBD1 | . | TRBV2 | TGTGCCAGCGGGGAGACAGGGGGGTCCTATGGCTACACCTTC | CASGETGGSYGYTF
TRBJ2-1 | . | . | TRBV14 | TGTGCCAGCAGCCGAAGACCCGGACATACCGACAATGAGCAGTTCTTC | CASSRRPGHTDNEQFF
TRBJ2-3 | . | . | TRBV11-2 | TGTGCCAGCAACGACTACACAGATACGCAGTATTTT | CASNDYTDTQYF
TRBJ1-5 | . | few | TRBV28 | TGTGCCAGCAGCCAAGTTGGAGGGGCCTCTAGCAATCAGCCCCAGCATTTT | CASSQVGGASSNQPQHF